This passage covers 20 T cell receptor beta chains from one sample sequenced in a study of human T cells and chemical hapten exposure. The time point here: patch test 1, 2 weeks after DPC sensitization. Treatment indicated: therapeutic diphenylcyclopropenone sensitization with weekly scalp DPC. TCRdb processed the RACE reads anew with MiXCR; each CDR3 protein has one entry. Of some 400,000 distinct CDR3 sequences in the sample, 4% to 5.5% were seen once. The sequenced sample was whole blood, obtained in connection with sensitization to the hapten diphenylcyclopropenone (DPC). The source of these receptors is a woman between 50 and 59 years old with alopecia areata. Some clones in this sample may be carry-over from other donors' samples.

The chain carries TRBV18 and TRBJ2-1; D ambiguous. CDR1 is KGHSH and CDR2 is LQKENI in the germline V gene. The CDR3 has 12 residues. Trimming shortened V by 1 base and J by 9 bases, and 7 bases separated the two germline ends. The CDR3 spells CASSPRPPEQFF. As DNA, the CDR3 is TGTGCCAGCTCACCACGGCCTCCTGAGCAGTTCTTC.

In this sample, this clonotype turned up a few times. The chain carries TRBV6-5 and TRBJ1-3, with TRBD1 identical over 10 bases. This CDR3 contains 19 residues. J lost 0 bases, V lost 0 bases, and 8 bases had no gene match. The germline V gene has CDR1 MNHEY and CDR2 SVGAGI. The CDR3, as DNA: TGTGCCAGCAGTTACTCGATACCGGACAGGGGGGGCTCTGGAAACACCATATATTTT. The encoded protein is CASSYSIPDRGGSGNTIYF.

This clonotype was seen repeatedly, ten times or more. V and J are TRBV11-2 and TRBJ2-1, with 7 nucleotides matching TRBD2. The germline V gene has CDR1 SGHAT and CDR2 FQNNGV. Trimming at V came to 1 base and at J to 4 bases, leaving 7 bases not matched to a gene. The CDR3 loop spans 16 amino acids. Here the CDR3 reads CASSLAASGTYNEQFF. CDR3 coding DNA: TGTGCCAGCAGCTTAGCGGCTAGCGGTACTTACAATGAGCAGTTCTTC. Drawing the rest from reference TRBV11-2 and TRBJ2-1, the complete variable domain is EAGVAQSPRYKIIEKRQSVAFWCNPISGHATLYWYQQILGQGPKLLIQFQNNGVVDDSQLPKDRFSAERLKGVDSTLKIQPAKLEDSAVYLCASSLAASGTYNEQFFGPGTRLTVL.

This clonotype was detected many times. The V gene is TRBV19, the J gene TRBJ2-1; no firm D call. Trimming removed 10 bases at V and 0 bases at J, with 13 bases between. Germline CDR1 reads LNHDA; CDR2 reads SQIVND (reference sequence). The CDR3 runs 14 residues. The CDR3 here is CAISPDSSYNEQFF. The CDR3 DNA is TGTGCCATTTCCCCCGATAGCTCCTACAATGAGCAGTTCTTC.

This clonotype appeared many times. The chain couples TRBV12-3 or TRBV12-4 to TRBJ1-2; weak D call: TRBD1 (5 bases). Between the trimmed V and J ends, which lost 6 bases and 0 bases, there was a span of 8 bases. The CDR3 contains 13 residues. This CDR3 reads CASRAQANYGYTF. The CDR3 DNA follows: TGTGCCAGCAGGGCACAGGCTAACTATGGCTACACCTTC.

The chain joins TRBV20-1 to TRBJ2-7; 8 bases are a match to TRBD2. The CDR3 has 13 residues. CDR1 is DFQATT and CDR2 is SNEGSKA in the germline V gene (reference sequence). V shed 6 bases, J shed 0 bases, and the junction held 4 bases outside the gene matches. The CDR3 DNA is TGCAGTGCCCCGACTAGCGACTCCTACGAGCAGTACTTC. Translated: CSAPTSDSYEQYF.

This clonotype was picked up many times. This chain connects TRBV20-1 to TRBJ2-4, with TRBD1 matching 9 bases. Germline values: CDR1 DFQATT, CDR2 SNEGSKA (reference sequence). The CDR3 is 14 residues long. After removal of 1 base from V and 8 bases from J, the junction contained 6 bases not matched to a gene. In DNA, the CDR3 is TGCAGTGCTAGAGTAGGACAGGGGTTAGACATTCAGTACTTC. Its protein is CSARVGQGLDIQYF.

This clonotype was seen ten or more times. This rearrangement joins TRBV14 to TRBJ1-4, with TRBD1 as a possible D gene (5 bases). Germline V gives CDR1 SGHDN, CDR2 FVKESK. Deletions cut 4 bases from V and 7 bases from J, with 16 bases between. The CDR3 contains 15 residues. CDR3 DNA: TGTGCCAGCAGCCCCAGGACAACCATTGGTGAAAAACTGTTTTTT. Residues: CASSPRTTIGEKLFF. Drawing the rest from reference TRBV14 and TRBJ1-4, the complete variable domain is EAGVTQFPSHSVIEKGQTVTLRCDPISGHDNLYWYRRVMGKEIKFLLHFVKESKQDESGMPNNRFLAERTGGTYSTLKVQPAELEDSGVYFCASSPRTTIGEKLFFGSGTQLSVL.

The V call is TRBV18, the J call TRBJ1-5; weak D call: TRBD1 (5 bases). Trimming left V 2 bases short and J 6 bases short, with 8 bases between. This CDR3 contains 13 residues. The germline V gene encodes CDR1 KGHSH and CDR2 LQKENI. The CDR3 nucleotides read TGTGCCAGCTCACCAGGGGCGGTTCAGCCCCAGCATTTT. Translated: CASSPGAVQPQHF.

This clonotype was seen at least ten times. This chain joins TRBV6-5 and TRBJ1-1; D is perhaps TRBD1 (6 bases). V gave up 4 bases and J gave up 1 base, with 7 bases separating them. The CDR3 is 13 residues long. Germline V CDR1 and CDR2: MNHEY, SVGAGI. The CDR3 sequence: CASSWTENTEAFF. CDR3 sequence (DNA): TGTGCCAGCAGTTGGACAGAGAACACTGAAGCTTTCTTT.

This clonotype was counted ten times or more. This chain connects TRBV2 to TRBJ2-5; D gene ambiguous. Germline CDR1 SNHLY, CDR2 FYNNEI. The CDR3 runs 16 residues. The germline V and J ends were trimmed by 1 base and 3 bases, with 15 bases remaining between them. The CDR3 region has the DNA TGTGCCAGCAGTGAAGAGTTGGGCTATACCAAAGAGACCCAGTACTTC. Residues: CASSEELGYTKETQYF.

The CDR3 spells CASSPPGQSRDEQYF. The CDR3 nucleotides are TGTGCCAGCTCACCACCCGGCCAATCCCGAGACGAGCAGTACTTC. This chain joins TRBV18 and TRBJ2-7; D is uncertain. The CDR3 is 15 amino acids. Deletions cut 0 bases from V and 5 bases from J, with 14 bases between. Germline loops: CDR1 KGHSH, CDR2 LQKENI.

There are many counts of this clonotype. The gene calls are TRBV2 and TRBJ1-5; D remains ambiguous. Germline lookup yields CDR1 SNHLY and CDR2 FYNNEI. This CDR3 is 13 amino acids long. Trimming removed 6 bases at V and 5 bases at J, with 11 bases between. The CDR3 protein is CASSDNGDQPQHF. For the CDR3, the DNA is TGTGCCAGCAGCGACAACGGCGATCAGCCCCAGCATTTT.

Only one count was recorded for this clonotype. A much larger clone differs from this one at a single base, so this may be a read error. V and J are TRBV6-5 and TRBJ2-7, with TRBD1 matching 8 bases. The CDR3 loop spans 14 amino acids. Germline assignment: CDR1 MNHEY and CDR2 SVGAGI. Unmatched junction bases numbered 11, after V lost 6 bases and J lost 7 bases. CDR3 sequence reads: CASRRNGQGQEQYF. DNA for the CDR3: TGTGCCAGCAGGCGCAATGGACAGGGCCAGGAGCAGTACTTC.

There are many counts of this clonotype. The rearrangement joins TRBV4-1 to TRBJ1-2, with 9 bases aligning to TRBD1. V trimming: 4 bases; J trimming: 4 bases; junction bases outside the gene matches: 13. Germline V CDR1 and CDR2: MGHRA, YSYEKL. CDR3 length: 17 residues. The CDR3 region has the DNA TGCGCCAGCAGCCCTTCCGGGACAGGGTTTCAGGTCTATGGCTACACCTTC. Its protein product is CASSPSGTGFQVYGYTF.

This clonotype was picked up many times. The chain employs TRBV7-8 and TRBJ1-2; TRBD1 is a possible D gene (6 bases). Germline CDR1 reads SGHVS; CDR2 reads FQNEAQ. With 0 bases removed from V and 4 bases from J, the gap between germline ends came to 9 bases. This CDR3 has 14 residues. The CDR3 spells CASSLAEQGYGYTF. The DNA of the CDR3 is TGTGCCAGCAGCTTAGCGGAACAGGGCTATGGCTACACCTTC.

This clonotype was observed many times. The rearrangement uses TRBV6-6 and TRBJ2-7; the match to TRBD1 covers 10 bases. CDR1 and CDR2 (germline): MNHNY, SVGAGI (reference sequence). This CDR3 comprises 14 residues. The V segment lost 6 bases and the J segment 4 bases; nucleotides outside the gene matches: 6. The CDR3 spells CASRSGTGVYEQYF. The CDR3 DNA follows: TGTGCCAGCAGGTCCGGGACAGGGGTGTACGAGCAGTACTTC.

CDR3 coding DNA: TGCAGCGGTGGACAGGGAACCAACTATGGCTACACCTTC. Protein product: CSGGQGTNYGYTF. J is TRBJ1-2 and V is TRBV29-1; 8 positions agree with TRBD1. With V trimmed by 7 bases and J by 2 bases, 6 bases remained unmatched. CDR3 length equals 13 residues. CDR1 and CDR2 (germline): SQVTM, ANQGSEA.

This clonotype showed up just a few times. CDR3 protein: CASSQGVQGGNYGYTF. The CDR3 nucleotides are TGCGCCAGCAGCCAAGGCGTACAGGGAGGTAACTATGGCTACACCTTC. The V and J genes are TRBV4-3 and TRBJ1-2; a weak D match, TRBD1 (6 bases). Per germline, CDR1 LGHNA and CDR2 YSLEER. V lost 1 base to trimming and J lost 1 base, with 13 bases between them. This CDR3 spans 16 amino acids.

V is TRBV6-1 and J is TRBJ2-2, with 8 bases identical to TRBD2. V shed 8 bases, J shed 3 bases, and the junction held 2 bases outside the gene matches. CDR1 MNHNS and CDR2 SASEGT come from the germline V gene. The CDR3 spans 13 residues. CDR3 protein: CASSGGDTGELFF. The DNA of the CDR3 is TGTGCCAGCTCGGGGGGGGACACCGGGGAGCTGTTTTTT.